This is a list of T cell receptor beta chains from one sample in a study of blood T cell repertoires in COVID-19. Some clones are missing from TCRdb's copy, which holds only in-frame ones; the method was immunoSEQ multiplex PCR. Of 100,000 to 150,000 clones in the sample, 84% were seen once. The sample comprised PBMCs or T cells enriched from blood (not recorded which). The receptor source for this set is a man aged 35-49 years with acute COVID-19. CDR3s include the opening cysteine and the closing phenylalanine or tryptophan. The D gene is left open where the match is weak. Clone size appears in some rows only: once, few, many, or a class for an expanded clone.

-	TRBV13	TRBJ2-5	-	TGTGCCAGCAGCCCTCGGACAGGGAGGGTTCCAGAAGAGACCCAGTACTTC	CASSPRTGRVPEETQYF
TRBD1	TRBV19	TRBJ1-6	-	TGTGCCACAACACTCCGGGACAGCTATAATTCACCCCTCCACTTT	CATTLRDSYNSPLHF
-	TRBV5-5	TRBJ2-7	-	TGTGCCAGCAGCTTGCGGTCGACGGAGTCCGAGCAGTACTTC	CASSLRSTESEQYF
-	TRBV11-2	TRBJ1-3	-	TGTGCCAGCTCACAAGAGGTCGGCTCTGGAAACACCATATATTTT	CASSQEVGSGNTIYF
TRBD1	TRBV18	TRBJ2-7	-	TGTGCCAGCTCACCCCTTGGACAGGGAAGCTCCTACGAGCAGTACTTC	CASSPLGQGSSYEQYF
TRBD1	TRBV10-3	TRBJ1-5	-	TGTGCCATCAGTCAAGGGACAGGGGATCAGCCCCAGCATTTT	CAISQGTGDQPQHF
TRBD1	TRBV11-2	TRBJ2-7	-	TGTGCCAGCAGCATTAATCTACCCGGGACAGGGATCAGCGAGCAGTACTTC	CASSINLPGTGISEQYF
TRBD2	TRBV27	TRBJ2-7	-	TGTGCCAGCAGTTTAGGAGGGAGGGCCCTGGCCTACGAGCAGTACTTC	CASSLGGRALAYEQYF
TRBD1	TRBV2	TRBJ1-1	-	TGTGCCGCGACCGGGACAGTAAAGGCTGTAGCTTTCTTT	CAATGTVKAVAFF
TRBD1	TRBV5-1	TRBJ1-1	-	TGCGCCAGCAGCGGGACAGGCGAACTGGGGGACACTGAAGCTTTCTTT	CASSGTGELGDTEAFF
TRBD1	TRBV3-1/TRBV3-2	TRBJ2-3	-	TGTGCCAGCAGCCAAGGGCCAGGACAGGGGGGAGATACGCAGTATTTT	CASSQGPGQGGDTQYF
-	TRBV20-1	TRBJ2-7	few	TGCAGCGTCCGCAGCGGCCACGAGCAGTACTTC	CSVRSGHEQYF
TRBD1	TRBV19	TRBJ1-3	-	TGTGCCAGTAGTATAATGCTCGGACAGGCTGGAAACACCATATATTTT	CASSIMLGQAGNTIYF
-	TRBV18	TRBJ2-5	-	TGTGCCAGCTCACCCGCAGGGATGATCGAGACCCAGTACTTC	CASSPAGMIETQYF
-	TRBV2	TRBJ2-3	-	TGTGCCAGCAGCGCGGGGTTAGATACGCAGTATTTT	CASSAGLDTQYF
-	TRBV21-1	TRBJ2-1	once	TGTGCCAGCCCAGCAAACGTCCACAGCGGGACTAATGAGCAGTTCTTC	CASPANVHSGTNEQFF
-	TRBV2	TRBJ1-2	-	TGTGCCAGCAGTGAAGAAAGGAGCAACTATGGCTACACCTTC	CASSEERSNYGYTF
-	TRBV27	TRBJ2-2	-	TGTGCCAGCAGCCGACAGGCTAACACCGGGGAGCTGTTTTTT	CASSRQANTGELFF
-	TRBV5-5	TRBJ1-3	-	TGTGCCAGCAGCTTGAGAGGTTTCTCTGGAAACACCATATATTTT	CASSLRGFSGNTIYF
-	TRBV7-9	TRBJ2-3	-	TGTGCCAGCCGGGAATCTAGCACAGATACGCAGTATTTT	CASRESSTDTQYF
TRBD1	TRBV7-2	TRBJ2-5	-	TGTGCCAGCAGCTCGACAGGGGGCCCCGGGGCCCAGTACTTC	CASSSTGGPGAQYF
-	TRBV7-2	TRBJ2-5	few	TGTGCCAGCAGCCTGCACAGGGACGAGGGGACCCAGTACTTC	CASSLHRDEGTQYF